This T cell receptor beta chain was captured by sequencing in a study of cytomegalovirus exposure and HLA in healthy donors. The PCR employed 60 Vbeta primers together with 13 Jbeta primers. Only in-frame clones appear in the TCRdb table, and some are missing; sequencing was by immunoSEQ multiplex PCR. The sample table includes around 70,000 clones. Points on this clone: Antigen specificity is unknown.

Findings and limits, study-wide: Later analysis reportedly placed an Asian-associated ancestry cluster below the roughly 680-donor mean in N-insertions. By HLA locus, TCR association rates varied in a later analysis, with DRB1 showing the most and HLA-C the fewest.

The receptor comes from a woman aged 25 to 39 in good health and CMV-seronegative. Sequencing was carried out using PBMCs.

CDR3 bases: TGTGCCAGCAGCGTCCGGGACTTTCAATACAATGAGCAGTTCTTC. Its protein is CASSVRDFQYNEQFF. V usage is TRBV9 and J usage is TRBJ2-1, with D perhaps TRBD2 (6 bases). Trimming pared 2 bases from V and 4 bases from J, leaving 13 bases between. CDR3 length equals 15 residues. The germline CDR1 and CDR2 sequences are SGDLS and YYNGEE.